This T cell receptor beta chain was recovered during a study of blood T cell repertoires in COVID-19. Background on the study: Specimens from acute and convalescent COVID-19 originated in the United States, Italy and Spain.

The CDR3 loop spans 13 amino acids. From germline, CDR1 is KGHDR and CDR2 SFDVKD. V was trimmed by 4 bases and J by 8 bases, leaving 13 bases between them. Sequencing was performed with immunoSEQ multiplex PCR; in TCRdb, only in-frame clones are kept and a portion is missing. The repertoire has just over 95,000 clones, about 81% of them found once; the top ten carry approximately 4%. This clonotype originated in a man aged 60-69 years with acute or convalescent COVID-19. Sequencing used peripheral blood. The rearrangement uses TRBV24-1 and TRBJ1-1; tentatively, D is TRBD1 (6 bases). The CDR3 protein is CATSDPDRYEAFF. CDR3 in DNA: TGTGCCACCAGTGACCCCGACAGGTACGAAGCTTTCTTT.